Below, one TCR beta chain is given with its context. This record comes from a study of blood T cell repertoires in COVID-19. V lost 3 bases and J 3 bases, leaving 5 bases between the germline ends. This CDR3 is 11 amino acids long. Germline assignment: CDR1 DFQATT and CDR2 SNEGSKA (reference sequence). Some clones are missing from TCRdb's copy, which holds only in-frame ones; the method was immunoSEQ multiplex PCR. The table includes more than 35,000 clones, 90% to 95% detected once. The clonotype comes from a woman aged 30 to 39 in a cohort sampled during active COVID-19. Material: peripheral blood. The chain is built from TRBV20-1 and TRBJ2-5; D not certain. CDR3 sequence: CSASTEETQYF. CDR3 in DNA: TGCAGTGCTAGCACAGAAGAGACCCAGTACTTC.